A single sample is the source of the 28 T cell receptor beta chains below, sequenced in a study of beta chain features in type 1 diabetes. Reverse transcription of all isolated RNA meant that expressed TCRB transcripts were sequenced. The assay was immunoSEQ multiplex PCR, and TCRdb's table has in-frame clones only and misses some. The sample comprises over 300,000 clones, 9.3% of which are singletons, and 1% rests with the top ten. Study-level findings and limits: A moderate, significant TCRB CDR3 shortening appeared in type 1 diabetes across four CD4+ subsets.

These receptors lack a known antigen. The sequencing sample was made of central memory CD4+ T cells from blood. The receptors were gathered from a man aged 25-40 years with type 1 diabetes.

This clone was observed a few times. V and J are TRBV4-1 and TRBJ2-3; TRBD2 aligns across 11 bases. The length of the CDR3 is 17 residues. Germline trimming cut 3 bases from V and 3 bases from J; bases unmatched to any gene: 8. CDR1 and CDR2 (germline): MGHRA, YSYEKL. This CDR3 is CASSHQFTSGGTDTQYF. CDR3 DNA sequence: TGCGCCAGCAGCCACCAATTCACTAGCGGGGGAACAGATACGCAGTATTTT.

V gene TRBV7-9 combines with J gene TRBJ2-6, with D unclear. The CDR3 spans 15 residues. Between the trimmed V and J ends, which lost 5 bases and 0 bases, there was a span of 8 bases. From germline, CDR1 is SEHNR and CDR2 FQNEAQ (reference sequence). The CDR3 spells CASSPGRSGANVLTF. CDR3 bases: TGTGCCAGCAGCCCCGGACGCTCTGGGGCCAACGTCCTGACTTTC. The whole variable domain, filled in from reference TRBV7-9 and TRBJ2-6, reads DTGVSQNPRHKITKRGQNVTFRCDPISEHNRLYWYRQTLGQGPEFLTYFQNEAQLEKSRLLSDRFSAERPKGSFSTLEIQRTEQGDSAMYLCASSPGRSGANVLTFGAGSRLTVL.

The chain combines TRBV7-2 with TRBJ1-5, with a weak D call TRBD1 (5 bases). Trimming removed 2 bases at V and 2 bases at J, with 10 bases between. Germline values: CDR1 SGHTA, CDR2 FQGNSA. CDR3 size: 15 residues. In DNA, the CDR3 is TGTGCCAGCAGCTTATGGGTAGGGGGCAATCAGCCCCAGCATTTT. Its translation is CASSLWVGGNQPQHF.

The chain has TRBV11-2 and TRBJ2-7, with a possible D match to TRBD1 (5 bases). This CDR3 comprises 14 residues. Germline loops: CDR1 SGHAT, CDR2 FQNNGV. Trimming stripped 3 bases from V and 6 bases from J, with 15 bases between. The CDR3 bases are TGTGCCAGCAGCTTTGACTGGGGCGTGGGCGAGCAGTACTTC. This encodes CASSFDWGVGEQYF.

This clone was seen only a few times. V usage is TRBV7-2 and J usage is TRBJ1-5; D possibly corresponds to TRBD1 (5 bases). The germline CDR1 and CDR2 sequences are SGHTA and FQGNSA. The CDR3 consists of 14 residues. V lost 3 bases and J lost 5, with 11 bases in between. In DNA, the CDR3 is TGTGCCAGCAGCTTGGTCTCAGGGTATCAGCCCCAGCATTTT. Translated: CASSLVSGYQPQHF.

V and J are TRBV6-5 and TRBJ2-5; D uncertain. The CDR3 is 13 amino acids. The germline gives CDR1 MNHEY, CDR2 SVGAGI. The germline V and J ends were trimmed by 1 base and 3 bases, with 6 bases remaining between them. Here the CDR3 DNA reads TGTGCCAGCAGTTACTATCTGGAAGAGACCCAGTACTTC. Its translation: CASSYYLEETQYF.

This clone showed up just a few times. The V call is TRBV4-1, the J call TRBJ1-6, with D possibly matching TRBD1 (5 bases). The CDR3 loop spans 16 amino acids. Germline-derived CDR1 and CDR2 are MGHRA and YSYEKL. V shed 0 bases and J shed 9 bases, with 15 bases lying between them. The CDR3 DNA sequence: TGCGCCAGCAGCCAAGATTGGGCAGGGCGAAGTTCACCCCTCCACTTT. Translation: CASSQDWAGRSSPLHF.

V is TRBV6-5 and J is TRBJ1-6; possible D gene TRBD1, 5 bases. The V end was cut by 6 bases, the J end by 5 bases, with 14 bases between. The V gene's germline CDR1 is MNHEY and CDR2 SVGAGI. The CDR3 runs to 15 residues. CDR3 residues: CASSDHWGDNSPLHF. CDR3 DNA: TGTGCCAGCAGCGACCATTGGGGGGATAATTCACCCCTCCACTTT.

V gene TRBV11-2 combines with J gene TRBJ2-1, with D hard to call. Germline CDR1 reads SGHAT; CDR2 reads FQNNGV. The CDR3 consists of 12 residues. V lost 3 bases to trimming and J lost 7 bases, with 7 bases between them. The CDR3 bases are TGTGCCAGCAGCTTGGCCGGGAATGAGCAGTTCTTC. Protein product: CASSLAGNEQFF.

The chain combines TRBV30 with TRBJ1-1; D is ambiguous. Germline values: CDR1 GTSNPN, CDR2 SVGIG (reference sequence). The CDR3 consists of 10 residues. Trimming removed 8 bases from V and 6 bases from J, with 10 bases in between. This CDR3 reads CAIGGAEAFF. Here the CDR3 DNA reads TGTGCCATAGGAGGAGCTGAAGCTTTCTTT. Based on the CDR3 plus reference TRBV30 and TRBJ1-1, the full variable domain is SQTIHQWPATLVQPVGSPLSLECTVEGTSNPNLYWYRQAAGRGLQLLFYSVGIGQISSEVPQNLSASRPQDRQFILSSKKLLLSDSGFYLCAIGGAEAFFGQGTRLTVV.

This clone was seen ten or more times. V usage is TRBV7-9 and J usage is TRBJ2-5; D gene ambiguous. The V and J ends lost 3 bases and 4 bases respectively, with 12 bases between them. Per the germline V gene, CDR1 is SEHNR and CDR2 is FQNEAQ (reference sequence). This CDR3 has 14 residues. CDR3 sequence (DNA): TGTGCCAGCAGCTTGCAGCGCGACGGAGAGACCCAGTACTTC. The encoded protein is CASSLQRDGETQYF.

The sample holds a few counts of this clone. The CDR3 sequence is CSVVDGTGVGEQYF. The DNA for the CDR3 is TGCAGCGTTGTGGACGGGACAGGGGTGGGCGAGCAGTACTTC. The V gene is TRBV29-1, the J gene TRBJ2-7; TRBD1 agrees at 10 bases. This CDR3 has 14 amino acids. Unmatched junction bases numbered 9, after V lost 4 bases and J lost 6 bases. Germline V gene data show CDR1 as SQVTM and CDR2 as ANQGSEA.

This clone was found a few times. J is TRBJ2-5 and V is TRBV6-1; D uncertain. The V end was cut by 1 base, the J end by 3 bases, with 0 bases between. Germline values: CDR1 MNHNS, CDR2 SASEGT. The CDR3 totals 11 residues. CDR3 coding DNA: TGTGCCAGCAGTGAAGAAGAGACCCAGTACTTC. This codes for CASSEEETQYF.

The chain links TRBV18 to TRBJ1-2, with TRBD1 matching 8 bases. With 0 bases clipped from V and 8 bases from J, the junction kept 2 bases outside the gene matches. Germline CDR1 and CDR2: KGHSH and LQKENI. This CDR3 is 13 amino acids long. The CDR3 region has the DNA TGTGCCAGCTCACCACCGACAGGGGACGGCTACACCTTC. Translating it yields CASSPPTGDGYTF.

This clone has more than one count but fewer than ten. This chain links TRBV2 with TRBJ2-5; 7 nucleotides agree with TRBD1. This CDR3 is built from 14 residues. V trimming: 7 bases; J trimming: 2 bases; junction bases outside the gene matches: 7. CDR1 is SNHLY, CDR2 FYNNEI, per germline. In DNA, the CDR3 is TGTGCCAGCATGAGGGACAGAACGCAAGAGACCCAGTACTTC. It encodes CASMRDRTQETQYF.

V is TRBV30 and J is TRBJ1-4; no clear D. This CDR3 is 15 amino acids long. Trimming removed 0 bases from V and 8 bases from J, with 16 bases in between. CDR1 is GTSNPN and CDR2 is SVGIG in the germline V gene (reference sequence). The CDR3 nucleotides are TGTGCCTGGAGTGTTGAACTGATGGCCGAAGAAAAACTGTTTTTT. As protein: CAWSVELMAEEKLFF.

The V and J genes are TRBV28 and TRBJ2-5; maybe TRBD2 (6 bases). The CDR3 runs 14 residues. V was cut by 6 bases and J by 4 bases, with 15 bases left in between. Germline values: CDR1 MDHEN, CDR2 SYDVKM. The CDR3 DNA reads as TGTGCCAGCAGCTTGTCACCCGGGGGAGAGACCCAGTACTTC. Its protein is CASSLSPGGETQYF.

The CDR3 region is CASKGGTRMDSNQPQHF. The DNA of the CDR3 is TGTGCCAGCAAGGGGGGGACCCGGATGGATAGCAATCAGCCCCAGCATTTT. The rearrangement links TRBV2 to TRBJ1-5; D perhaps matches TRBD1 (6 bases). There are 17 residues in the CDR3. V was cut by 7 bases and J by 0 bases, with 19 bases left in between. Per the germline V gene, CDR1 is SNHLY and CDR2 is FYNNEI.

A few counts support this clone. The CDR3 loop is CASSLVAGTTQETQYF. For the CDR3, the DNA is TGTGCCAGCAGCTTAGTTGCGGGGACAACTCAAGAGACCCAGTACTTC. This sequence joins TRBV11-2 and TRBJ2-5; either TRBD1 or TRBD2 may fit D (6 bases each). The CDR3 sequence is 16 residues long. CDR1 and CDR2 from the germline V gene are SGHAT and FQNNGV. V lost 1 base to trimming and J lost 2 bases, with 14 bases between them.

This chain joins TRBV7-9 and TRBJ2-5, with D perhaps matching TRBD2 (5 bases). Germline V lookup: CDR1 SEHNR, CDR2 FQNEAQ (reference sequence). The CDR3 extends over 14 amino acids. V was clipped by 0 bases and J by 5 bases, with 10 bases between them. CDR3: CASSLAGSGETQYF. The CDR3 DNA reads TGTGCCAGCAGCTTAGCAGGGTCGGGGGAGACCCAGTACTTC.

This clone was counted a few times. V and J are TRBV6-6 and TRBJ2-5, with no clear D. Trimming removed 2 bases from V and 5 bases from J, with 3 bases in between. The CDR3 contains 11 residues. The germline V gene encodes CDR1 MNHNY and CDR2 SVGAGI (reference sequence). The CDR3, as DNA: TGTGCCAGCAGTTACACGGAGACCCAGTACTTC. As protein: CASSYTETQYF.

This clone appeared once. This CDR3 is CAWRQTGAVVYGYTF. CDR3 sequence (DNA): TGTGCCTGGAGGCAAACAGGGGCGGTCGTGTATGGCTACACCTTC. The genes are TRBV30 and TRBJ1-2, with 7 bases lining up with TRBD1. CDR3 length equals 15 residues. Germline lookup yields CDR1 GTSNPN and CDR2 SVGIG (reference sequence). Germline trimming cut 3 bases from V and 5 bases from J; bases unmatched to any gene: 12. Drawing the rest from reference TRBV30 and TRBJ1-2, the complete variable domain is SQTIHQWPATLVQPVGSPLSLECTVEGTSNPNLYWYRQAAGRGLQLLFYSVGIGQISSEVPQNLSASRPQDRQFILSSKKLLLSDSGFYLCAWRQTGAVVYGYTFGSGTRLTVV.

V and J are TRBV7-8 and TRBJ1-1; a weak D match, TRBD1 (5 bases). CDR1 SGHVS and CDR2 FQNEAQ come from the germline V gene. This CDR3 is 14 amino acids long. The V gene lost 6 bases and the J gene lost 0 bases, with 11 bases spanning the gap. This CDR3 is CASRLMDMNTEAFF. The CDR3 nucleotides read TGTGCCAGCAGGCTTATGGACATGAACACTGAAGCTTTCTTT.

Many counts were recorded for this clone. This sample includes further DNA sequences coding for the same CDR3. CDR3 protein: CASSLAGPSTDTQYF. In DNA, the CDR3 is TGTGCCAGCAGCTTAGCGGGGCCAAGCACAGATACGCAGTATTTT. The gene calls are TRBV7-2 and TRBJ2-3, with a tentative D call TRBD1 (5 bases). This CDR3 region has 15 residues. The V and J ends lost 0 bases and 0 bases respectively, with 7 bases between them. Germline V gives CDR1 SGHTA, CDR2 FQGNSA.

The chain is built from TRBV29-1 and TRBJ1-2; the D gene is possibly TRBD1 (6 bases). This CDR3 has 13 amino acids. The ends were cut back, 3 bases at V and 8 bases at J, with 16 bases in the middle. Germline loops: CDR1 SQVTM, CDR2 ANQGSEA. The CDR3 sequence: CSVEGQQRGGYTF. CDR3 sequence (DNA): TGCAGCGTTGAGGGACAACAGAGGGGAGGCTACACCTTC.

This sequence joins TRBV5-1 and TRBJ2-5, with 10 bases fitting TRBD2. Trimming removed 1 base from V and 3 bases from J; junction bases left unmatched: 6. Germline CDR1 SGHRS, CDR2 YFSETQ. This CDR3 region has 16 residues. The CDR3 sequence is CASSLQSGGAEETQYF. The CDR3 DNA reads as TGCGCCAGCAGCTTGCAAAGCGGGGGGGCGGAAGAGACCCAGTACTTC.

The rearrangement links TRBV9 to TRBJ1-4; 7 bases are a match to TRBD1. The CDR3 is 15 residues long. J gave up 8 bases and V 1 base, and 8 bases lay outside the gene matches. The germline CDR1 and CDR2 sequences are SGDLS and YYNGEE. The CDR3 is CASSVIVGGQEKLFF. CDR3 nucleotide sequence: TGTGCCAGCAGCGTAATCGTAGGGGGCCAGGAAAAACTGTTTTTT. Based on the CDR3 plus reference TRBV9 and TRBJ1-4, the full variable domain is DSGVTQTPKHLITATGQRVTLRCSPRSGDLSVYWYQQSLDQGLQFLIQYYNGEERAKGNILERFSAQQFPDLHSELNLSSLELGDSALYFCASSVIVGGQEKLFFGSGTQLSVL.

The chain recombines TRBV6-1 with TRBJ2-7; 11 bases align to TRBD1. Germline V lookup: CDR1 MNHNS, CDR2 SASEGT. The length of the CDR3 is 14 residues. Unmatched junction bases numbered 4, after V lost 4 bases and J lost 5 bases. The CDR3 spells CASSGTGGFDEQYF. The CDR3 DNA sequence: TGTGCCAGCAGTGGGACAGGGGGCTTCGACGAGCAGTACTTC.